This T cell receptor beta chain was captured in a study of cytomegalovirus exposure and HLA in healthy donors. The PCR was carried out with 60 Vbeta primers and 13 Jbeta primers. Some clones are missing from TCRdb's copy, which holds only in-frame ones; the method was immunoSEQ multiplex PCR. The table has about 240,000 clones, 80% to 85% seen once. Germline CDR1 is SNHLY and CDR2 is FYNNEI. The CDR3 is 13 amino acids. Unmatched junction bases numbered 9, after V lost 6 bases and J lost 11 bases. The sequenced sample was PBMCs. This clonotype was sampled from an older woman in good health and CMV-seropositive. The chain carries TRBV2 and TRBJ1-2; TRBD1 matches 10 bases. CDR3 loop: CASREWDRGWYTF. The CDR3, as DNA: TGTGCCAGCAGGGAGTGGGACAGGGGATGGTACACCTTC.